This TCR beta chain appears in the sequencing data of a study of beta chain features in type 1 diabetes. Study findings and constraints: The study found moderately but significantly shorter TCRB CDR3s in all four CD4+ subsets of Type 1 diabetes patients.

Germline V gene sequence: CDR1 SNHLY, CDR2 FYNNEI. With 6 bases removed from V and 4 bases from J, the gap between germline ends came to 19 bases. CDR3 length: 15 amino acids. This clone was detected only a few times. The antigen is undetermined. The sequenced template was cDNA made from the entire isolated RNA. Clones were sequenced by immunoSEQ multiplex PCR, and TCRdb holds only the in-frame ones, with some missing. The sample yields approximately 170,000 clones, about 7.8% seen once. This sequence was found in a woman aged 40 to 50 with type 1 diabetes. This chain connects TRBV2 to TRBJ2-7; a possible D gene is TRBD1 (5 bases). Sequenced input: central memory CD4+ T cells from blood. The CDR3 DNA reads as TGTGCCAGCAGGGCCCCTTCCAGGGCAAGATACGAGCAGTACTTC. Amino acid sequence: CASRAPSRARYEQYF.